The rows below give T cell receptor beta chains drawn from one sample of a study of human T cells and chemical hapten exposure. TCRdb re-called the 5' RACE reads through MiXCR, storing one row per CDR3 protein. The data contain tens of thousands of distinct CDR3 sequences, 7.7% of them seen just once; the ten biggest clones take up under 2.5%. The receptors were gathered from a male donor in good health. Both conserved end residues are trimmed from each CDR3. Each record gives: D gene, V gene, J gene, CDR3 protein. A D gene is named only where the DNA matches it firmly.

TRBD1	TRBV12-5	TRBJ1-2	ASGPAGTGNYGYT
NA	TRBV7-8	TRBJ2-3	ASSLGTHPSTDTQY
NA	TRBV2	TRBJ2-3	ASSEAIEDFWQGGTDTQY
TRBD2	TRBV3-1	TRBJ2-1	ASSQEAREVYQF
NA	TRBV7-2	TRBJ2-3	ASSSDYLSTDTQY
TRBD2	TRBV12-5	TRBJ2-1	ASGLGLAGASWNEQF
TRBD1	TRBV11-2	TRBJ2-5	ASSLVSPGGVQETQY
TRBD2	TRBV5-5	TRBJ2-3	ASSLQTSGGDTQY
TRBD1	TRBV12-5	TRBJ2-1	ASGPQGPYNEQF
TRBD2	TRBV5-4	TRBJ2-3	ASSGIAGATDTQY
TRBD1	TRBV12-5	TRBJ2-1	ASGLVHKRGPWYNEQF
NA	TRBV20-1	TRBJ2-4	SARDIRLLAKNIQY
TRBD2	TRBV14	TRBJ2-5	ASSHRAGGGKETQY
TRBD1	TRBV4-1	TRBJ1-4	ASSQDKRTGGEKLF
TRBD2	TRBV5-1	TRBJ2-7	ASMWTSGGLSYEQY
TRBD1	TRBV7-8	TRBJ1-5	ASNKDRVGREDQPQH
NA	TRBV15	TRBJ1-5	ATSRGPPPSNQPQH
NA	TRBV10-1	TRBJ1-1	ASSEPPGHEAF
NA	TRBV19	TRBJ1-2	ASSPGAYGYT
NA	TRBV30	TRBJ1-1	AWSDRQGTEAF
NA	TRBV12-5	TRBJ1-3	ASGLVLQGPRTYSGNTIY
NA	TRBV5-1	TRBJ1-4	ASSLGPNEKLF